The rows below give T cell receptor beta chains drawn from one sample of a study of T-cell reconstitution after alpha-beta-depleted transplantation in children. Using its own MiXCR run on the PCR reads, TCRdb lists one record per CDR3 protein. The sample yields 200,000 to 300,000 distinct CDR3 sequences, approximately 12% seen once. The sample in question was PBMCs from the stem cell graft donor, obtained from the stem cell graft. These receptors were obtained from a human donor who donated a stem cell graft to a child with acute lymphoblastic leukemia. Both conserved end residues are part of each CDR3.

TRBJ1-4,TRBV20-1,CSALTPGGEKLFF
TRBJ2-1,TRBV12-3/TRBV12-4,CASRPRAGTPAGSEQFF
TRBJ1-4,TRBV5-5,CASSFDRNNEKLFF
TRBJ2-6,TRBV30,CAWRTGTTGPSGANVLTF
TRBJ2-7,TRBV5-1,CVPWDSYEQYF
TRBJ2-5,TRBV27,CASSLSTGSRETQYF
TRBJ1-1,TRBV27,CASSRDSRSWAFF
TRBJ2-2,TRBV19,CASRTPNKWTSNTGELFF
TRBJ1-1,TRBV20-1,CSVPGREVTEAFF
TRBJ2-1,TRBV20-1,CSALGERLTRGNEQFF
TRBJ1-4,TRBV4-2,CASSQDLRPNEKLFF
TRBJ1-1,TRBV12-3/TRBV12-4,CASSLRQLNTEAFF
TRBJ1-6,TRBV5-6,CASSLVGRSQVHF
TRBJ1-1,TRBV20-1,CSASLMNTEAFF
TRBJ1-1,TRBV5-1,CASSPGHTEAFF
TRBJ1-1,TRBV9,CASSVAPTGNTEAFF
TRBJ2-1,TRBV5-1,CASSGGLAGGYNEQFF
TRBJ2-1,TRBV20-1,CSASQGLYNEQFF
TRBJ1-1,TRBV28,CASSLRGGSYTEAFF
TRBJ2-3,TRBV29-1,CSVEAGAMKRYF
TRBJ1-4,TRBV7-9,CASSLVAGEPTNEKLFF
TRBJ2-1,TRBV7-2,CASSLAAGSSYNEQFF
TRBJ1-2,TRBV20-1,CSARAAAGGNYGYTF
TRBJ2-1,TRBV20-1,CSARGGSGGAFYNEQFF
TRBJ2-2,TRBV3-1,CACSQGTGGTGELFF
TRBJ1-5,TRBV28,CASSQTGGNQPQHF
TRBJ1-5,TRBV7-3,CASSSYNQPQHF
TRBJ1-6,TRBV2,CASRTRTETNSPLHF
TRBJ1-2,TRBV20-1,CSASLGRRSGYTF
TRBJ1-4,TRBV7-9,CASSLEQGRNEKLFF
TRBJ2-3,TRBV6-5,CASSYGSTTDTQYF
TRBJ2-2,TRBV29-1,CSVTPGNTGELFF
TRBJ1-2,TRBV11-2,CASSLDLIEGFSRGYTF
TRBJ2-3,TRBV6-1,CASSPPGTGLDTQYF
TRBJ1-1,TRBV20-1,CSALDRGLLDEAFF
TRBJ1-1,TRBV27,CASSAAQGAVGTEAFF
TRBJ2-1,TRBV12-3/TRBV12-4,CASSPGTSGGNNEQFF
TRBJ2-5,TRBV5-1,CASSFLGERETQYF
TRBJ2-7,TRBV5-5,CASSLRVGYEQYF
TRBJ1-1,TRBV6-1,CASRDRRWIAEAFF
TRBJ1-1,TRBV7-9,CASSVGQANTEAFF
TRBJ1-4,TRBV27,CASSFLGAQGLFF